This T cell receptor (beta chain) was observed in a study of response to subunit inactivated influenza vaccine listed by TCRdb under 2018. For the wider study: The study used deep quantitative T cell receptor repertoire profiling to track responses to a trivalent subunit inactivated influenza vaccine. General study outcomes and caveats: The authors proposed that each seasonal influenza vaccination may bring in only a limited number of new T cells.

The library was obtained by RT-PCR. The sequencer listed for this sample is Illumina HiSeq 2500. TCRdb itself trimmed the public reads at Q25 with fastp, ran MiXCR and retained productive beta chains. Entries that share a CDR3 protein sequence are merged under the most common genes and DNA. A total of roughly 540,000 distinct CDR3 sequences appear in this sample, roughly 23% of them only once. 2.5% to 3% of the sample is taken by the ten largest. Remarks on this clonotype: Its antigen is not yet known. The sample holds no much larger clone one base away, and base qualities are not on file.

The sample also formed part of further work on T cells expressing NK-cell markers. Per that second paper: TCR beta cDNA libraries were made by 5'RACE template switching that added a universal primer site and unique molecular identifiers. Fewer than ten donors provided sorted CD3+CD56+NKG2C+, CD3+CD56+NKG2C- and CD3+CD56-NKG2C+ T-cell subsets, whose TCR beta-chain repertoires were profiled. Among the eight sequenced donors, only one was HCMV-seronegative, while the other seven were HCMV-seropositive. To restrict sorting to alphabetaTCR-expressing T cells, an anti-gammadeltaTCR antibody was added in several experiments. In over 5 donors, the dominant CD3+CD56+NKG2C+ clonotypes were among the top 10 CD8+ clonotypes and accounted for about 1.0-7.5% of CD8+ T cells. Those dominant clonotypes were again the most abundant among CD3+CD56-NKG2C+ cells in a handful of donors, at roughly 25-65%. Whether the expanded NKG2C-expressing T cell clones were specific for HCMV antigens remained unclear. All eight donors whose samples were sequenced were randomly selected healthy volunteers, three of them men and five women. To determine HCMV serostatus, a commercial ELISA kit was used to detect HCMV-specific IgG in serum. Ficoll density gradient centrifugation was used to isolate peripheral blood mononuclear cells from blood. CD4+ and CD8+ T cells were isolated from PBMC by magnetic immunoseparation with Miltenyi isolation kits. Synthesis of cDNA was primed from the TCR beta constant segment and was followed by two consecutive PCR amplification steps. Sequencing of the libraries produced 2 x 150 bp reads on Illumina HiSeq 2000/2500, MiSeq or NextSeq. MIGEC was used to demultiplex reads and group the reads by UMI, and MiTCR was used to assemble and quantify clonotypes. To exclude erroneous sequences, any TCR cDNA sequence not supported by at least two reads was discarded. Downstream repertoire analysis used the tcR package, and clonotypes were matched across fractions by CDR3 nucleotide sequence plus V segment. VDJmatch was used to annotate antigen specificity against VDJdb, with one amino acid substitution allowed in CDR3.

Sequenced material: CD4+ T cells sorted from PBMCs, taken 11 to 12 days after vaccination. The TCR sequence derives from a man aged 45-65 years who received an inactivated influenza vaccine. Donor details come from another sample of the same person, matched by shared clones.

The CDR3 is CATPGGGSTNTGELFF. The nucleotide sequence reads TGTGCCACCCCCGGAGGCGGGAGTACGAACACCGGGGAGCTGTTTTTT. Rearrangement joined TRBV28 to TRBJ2-2, with 7 bases matching TRBD2. The CDR3 holds 16 amino acids from the cysteine to the phenylalanine. Only CDR3 DNA is held: 48 bases, read in frame from base 1. Trimming leaves V shorter by 10 bases and J shorter by 0 bases, with the junction holding 11 bases beyond the gene matches. The germline V gene specifies MDHEN as CDR1 and SYDVKM as CDR2. Beyond the CDR3, the reference TRBV28 and TRBJ2-2 genes provide the residues; the full variable domain reads: DVKVTQSSRYLVKRTGEKVFLECVQDMDHENMFWYRQDPGLGLRLIYFSYDVKMKEKGDIPEGYSVSREKKERFSLILESASTNQTSMYLCATPGGGSTNTGELFFGEGSRLTVL.